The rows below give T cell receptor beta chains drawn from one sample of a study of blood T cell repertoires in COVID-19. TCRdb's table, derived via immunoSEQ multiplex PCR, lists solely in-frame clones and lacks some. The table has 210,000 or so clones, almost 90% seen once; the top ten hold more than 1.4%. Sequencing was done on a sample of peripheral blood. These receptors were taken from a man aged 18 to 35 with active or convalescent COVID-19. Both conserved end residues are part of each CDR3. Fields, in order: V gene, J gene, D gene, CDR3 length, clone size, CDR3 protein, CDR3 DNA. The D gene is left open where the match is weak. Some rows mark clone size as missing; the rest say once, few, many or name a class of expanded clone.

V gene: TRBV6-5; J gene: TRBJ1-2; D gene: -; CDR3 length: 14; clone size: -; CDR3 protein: CASSYGGTKGGYTF; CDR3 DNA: TGTGCCAGCAGTTACGGAGGGACTAAAGGGGGCTACACCTTC
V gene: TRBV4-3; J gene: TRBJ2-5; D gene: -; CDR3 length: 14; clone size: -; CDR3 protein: CASSPYLERETQYF; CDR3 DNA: TGCGCCAGCAGCCCCTATCTCGAGCGGGAGACCCAGTACTTC
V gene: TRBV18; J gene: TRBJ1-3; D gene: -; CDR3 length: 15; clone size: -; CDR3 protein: CASSPKRDNGNTIYF; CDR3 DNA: TGTGCCAGCTCACCGAAGCGGGACAACGGAAACACCATATATTTT
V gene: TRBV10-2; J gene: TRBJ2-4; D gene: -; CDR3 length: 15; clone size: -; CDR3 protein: CASSESNPRGNIQYF; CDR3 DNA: TGCGCCAGCAGTGAGTCAAATCCCCGGGGGAACATTCAGTACTTC
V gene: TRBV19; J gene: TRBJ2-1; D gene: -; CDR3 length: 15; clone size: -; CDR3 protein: CASRPHAGNYNEQFF; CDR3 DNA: TGTGCCAGTAGGCCACACGCGGGTAACTACAATGAGCAGTTCTTC
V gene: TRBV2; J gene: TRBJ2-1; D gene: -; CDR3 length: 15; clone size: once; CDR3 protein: CATHPRGGDYNEQFF; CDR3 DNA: TGTGCCACGCACCCGAGAGGAGGGGACTACAATGAGCAGTTCTTC
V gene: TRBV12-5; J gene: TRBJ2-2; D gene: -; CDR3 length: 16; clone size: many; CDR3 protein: CASGSRAGHNTGELFF; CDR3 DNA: TGTGCTAGTGGTTCCCGTGCAGGCCACAACACCGGGGAGCTGTTTTTT
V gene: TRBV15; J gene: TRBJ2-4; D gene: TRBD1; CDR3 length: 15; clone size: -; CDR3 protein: CATSLDGTGGNIQYF; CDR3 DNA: TGTGCCACCAGCCTAGACGGGACAGGGGGTAACATTCAGTACTTC
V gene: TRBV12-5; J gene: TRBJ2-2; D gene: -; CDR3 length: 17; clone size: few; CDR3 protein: CASGLAEGATNTGELFF; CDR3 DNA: TGTGCTAGTGGTTTGGCGGAGGGGGCAACGAACACCGGGGAGCTGTTTTTT
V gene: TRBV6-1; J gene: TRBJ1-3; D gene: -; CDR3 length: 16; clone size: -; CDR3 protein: CASSEAFRQGGNTIYF; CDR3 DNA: TGTGCCAGCAGTGAAGCGTTTAGGCAGGGTGGAAACACCATATATTTT
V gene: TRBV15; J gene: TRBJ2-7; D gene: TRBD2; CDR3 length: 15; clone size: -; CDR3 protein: CATSRRREGADEQYF; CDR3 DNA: TGTGCCACCAGCAGAAGGCGGGAGGGCGCCGACGAGCAGTACTTC
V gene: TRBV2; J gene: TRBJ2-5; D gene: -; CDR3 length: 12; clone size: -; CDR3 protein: CASSDNLETQYF; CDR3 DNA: TGTGCCAGCAGTGATAATTTGGAGACCCAGTACTTC
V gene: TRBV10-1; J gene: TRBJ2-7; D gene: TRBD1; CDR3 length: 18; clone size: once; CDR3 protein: CASSAVTGSIMAIYEQYF; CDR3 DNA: TGCGCCAGCAGTGCCGTGACAGGGTCGATCATGGCGATTTACGAGCAGTACTTC
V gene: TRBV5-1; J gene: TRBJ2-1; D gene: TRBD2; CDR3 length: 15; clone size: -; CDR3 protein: CASTLGAGGPDEQFF; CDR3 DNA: TGCGCCAGCACCTTGGGGGCGGGAGGGCCCGATGAGCAGTTCTTC
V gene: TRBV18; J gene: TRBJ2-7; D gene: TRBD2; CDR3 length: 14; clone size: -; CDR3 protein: CASSPRTSGNEQYF; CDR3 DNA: TGTGCCAGCTCACCCAGGACTAGCGGGAACGAGCAGTACTTC
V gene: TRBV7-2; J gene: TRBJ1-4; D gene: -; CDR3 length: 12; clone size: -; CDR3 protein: CASSLVSGKLFF; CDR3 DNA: TGTGCCAGCAGCTTAGTTTCGGGAAAACTGTTTTTT
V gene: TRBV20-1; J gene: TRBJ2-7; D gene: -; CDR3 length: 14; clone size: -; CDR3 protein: CSASLGGSLYEQYF; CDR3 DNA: TGCAGTGCTAGTCTAGGGGGTTCCCTCTACGAGCAGTACTTC
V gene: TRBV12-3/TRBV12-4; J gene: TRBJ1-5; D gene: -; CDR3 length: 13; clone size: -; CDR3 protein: CASSPTDFAPQHF; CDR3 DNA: TGTGCCAGCAGCCCGACAGATTTCGCGCCCCAGCATTTT
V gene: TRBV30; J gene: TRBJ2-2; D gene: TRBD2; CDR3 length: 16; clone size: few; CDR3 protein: CAWILMREGNTGELFF; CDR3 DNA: TGTGCCTGGATCTTGATGCGGGAGGGTAACACCGGGGAGCTGTTTTTT
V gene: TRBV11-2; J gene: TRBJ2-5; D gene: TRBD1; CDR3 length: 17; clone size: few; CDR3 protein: CASSLNGETGGQETQYF; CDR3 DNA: TGTGCCAGCAGCTTAAATGGGGAGACAGGGGGCCAAGAGACCCAGTACTTC
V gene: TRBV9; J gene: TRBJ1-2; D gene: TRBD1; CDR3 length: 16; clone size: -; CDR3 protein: CASSGRDRGTNYGYTF; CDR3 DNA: TGTGCCAGCAGCGGACGGGACAGGGGGACTAACTATGGCTACACCTTC
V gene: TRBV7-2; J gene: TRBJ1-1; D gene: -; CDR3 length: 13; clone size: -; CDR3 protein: CASSNSVNTEAFF; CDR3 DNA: TGTGCCAGCAGCAACAGTGTGAACACTGAAGCTTTCTTT
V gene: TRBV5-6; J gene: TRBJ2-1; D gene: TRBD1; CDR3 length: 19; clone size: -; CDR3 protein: CASSSSGTGGPNSYNEQFF; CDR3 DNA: TGTGCCAGCAGCTCCTCCGGGACAGGGGGTCCTAACTCCTACAATGAGCAGTTCTTC
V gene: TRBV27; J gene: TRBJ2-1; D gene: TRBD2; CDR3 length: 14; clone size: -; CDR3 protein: CASQGLAGYNEQFF; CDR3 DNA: TGTGCCAGTCAGGGACTAGCGGGCTACAATGAGCAGTTCTTC
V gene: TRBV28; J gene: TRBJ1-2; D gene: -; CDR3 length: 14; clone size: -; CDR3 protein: CAARWASGKYGYTF; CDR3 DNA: TGTGCCGCGCGGTGGGCGTCGGGGAAATATGGCTACACCTTC
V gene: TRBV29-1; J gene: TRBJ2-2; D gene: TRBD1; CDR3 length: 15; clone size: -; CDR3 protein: CSVTHRDRGTGELFF; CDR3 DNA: TGCAGCGTTACCCACCGGGACAGGGGTACCGGGGAGCTGTTTTTT
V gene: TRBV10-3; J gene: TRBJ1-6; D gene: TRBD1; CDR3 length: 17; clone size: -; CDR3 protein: CAISAQAMTGKDSPLHF; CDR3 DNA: TGTGCCATCAGTGCTCAAGCGATGACAGGGAAAGATTCACCCCTCCACTTT
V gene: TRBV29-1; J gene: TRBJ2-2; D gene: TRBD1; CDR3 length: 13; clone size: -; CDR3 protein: CSVDRGNTGELFF; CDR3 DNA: TGCAGCGTCGACAGGGGGAACACCGGGGAGCTGTTTTTT
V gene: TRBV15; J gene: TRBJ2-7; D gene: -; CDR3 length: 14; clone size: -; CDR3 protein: CATSSALESAEQYF; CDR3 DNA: TGTGCCACCAGCAGCGCTCTTGAGAGCGCCGAGCAGTACTTC
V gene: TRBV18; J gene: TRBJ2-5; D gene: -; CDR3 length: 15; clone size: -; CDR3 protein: CASSPQSAGQQTQYF; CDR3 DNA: TGTGCCAGCTCACCTCAATCGGCGGGACAGCAGACCCAGTACTTC
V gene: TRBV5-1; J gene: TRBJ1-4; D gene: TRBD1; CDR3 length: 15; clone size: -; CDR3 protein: CASSRSGDREEKLFF; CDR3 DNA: TGCGCCAGCAGCCGAAGCGGGGACAGGGAAGAAAAACTGTTTTTT
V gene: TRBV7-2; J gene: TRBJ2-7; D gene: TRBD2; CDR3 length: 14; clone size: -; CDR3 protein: CASSVGLAGVEQYF; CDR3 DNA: TGTGCCAGCAGCGTGGGACTAGCGGGAGTCGAGCAGTACTTC
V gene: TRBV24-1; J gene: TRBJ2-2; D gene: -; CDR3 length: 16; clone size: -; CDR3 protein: CATSDGEQGPSGELFF; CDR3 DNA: TGTGCCACCAGTGACGGAGAACAGGGTCCATCCGGGGAGCTGTTTTTT
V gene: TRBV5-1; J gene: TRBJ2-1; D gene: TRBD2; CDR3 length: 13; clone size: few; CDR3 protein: CASSPSGIGEQFF; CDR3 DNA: TGCGCCAGCAGTCCTAGCGGGATAGGTGAGCAGTTCTTC
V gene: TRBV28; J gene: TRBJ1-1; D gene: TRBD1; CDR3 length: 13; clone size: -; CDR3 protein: CASSLDRDTEAFF; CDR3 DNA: TGTGCCAGCAGCCTTGACAGGGACACTGAAGCTTTCTTT
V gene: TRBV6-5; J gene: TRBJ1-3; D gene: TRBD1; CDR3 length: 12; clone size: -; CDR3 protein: CAASTGGNTIYF; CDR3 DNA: TGTGCCGCGTCGACAGGGGGAAACACCATATATTTT
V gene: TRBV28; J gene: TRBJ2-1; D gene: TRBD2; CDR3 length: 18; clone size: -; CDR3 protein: CASSLPGTSDLIYNEQFF; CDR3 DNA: TGTGCCAGCAGTTTGCCTGGGACTAGCGACCTGATCTACAATGAGCAGTTCTTC